A single sample gave rise to the 20 T cell receptor beta chains below, sequenced in a study of sequential checkpoint blockade in melanoma. The protocol was immunoSEQ multiplex PCR, while the TCRdb copy is restricted to in-frame clones and leaves out a portion. The sample shows fewer than 40,000 clones, less than 90% of them seen only once. Specified treatment: randomized to nivolumab then ipilimumab (arm A) or the reverse (arm B). This material consisted of CD8+ T cells sorted from blood (inferred from file names), taken from a patient given nivolumab and ipilimumab in sequence. These receptors all stem from a human donor with melanoma.

In regard to this clone: At one end the junction does not follow the germline gene, possibly because of a read error. The genes are TRBV10-3 and TRBJ1-1; D remains unclear. The CDR3 extends over 14 amino acids. Germline V CDR1 and CDR2: ENHRY, SYGVKD. The CDR3 coding sequence is TGTGCCATCAGTGAGAGTCATGAACAGCAGCCCCGGCTCTTT. Its translation is CAISESHEQQPRLF.

CDR3 coding DNA: TGTGCCAGCAGTTCCCCTTCTTATGGCTACACCTTC. Protein product: CASSSPSYGYTF. The V gene is TRBV27, the J gene TRBJ1-2; D is undetermined. CDR1 MNHEY and CDR2 SMNVEV come from the germline V gene (reference sequence). The CDR3 is 12 amino acids. The germline V and J ends were trimmed by 4 bases and 5 bases, with 8 bases remaining between them.

V and J are TRBV7-8 and TRBJ2-2, with D tentatively TRBD1 (8 bases). CDR1 and CDR2 from the germline V gene are SGHVS and FQNEAQ. V dropped 4 bases and J dropped 3 bases, with 24 bases sitting between them. The CDR3 is 19 residues long. CDR3 sequence reads: CASSSRGGQAGYDTGELFF. The CDR3 nucleotides read TGTGCCAGCAGCTCTAGGGGGGGACAGGCGGGCTATGACACCGGGGAGCTGTTTTTT.

The table lists this clone with a few counts. This chain joins TRBV13 and TRBJ2-3, with 13 bases fitting TRBD2. Unmatched junction bases numbered 5, after V lost 5 bases and J lost 3 bases. Germline values: CDR1 PRHDT, CDR2 FYEKMQ (reference sequence). This CDR3 spans 16 amino acids. The CDR3 is CASSPRTSGGTDTQYF. DNA for the CDR3: TGTGCCAGCAGCCCGCGGACTAGCGGGGGAACAGATACGCAGTATTTT.

The V gene is TRBV10-1, the J gene TRBJ2-1, with a possible D match to TRBD2 (6 bases). CDR3 length: 17 residues. Trimming shortened V by 4 bases and J by 6 bases, and 22 bases separated the two germline ends. CDR1 and CDR2 from the germline V gene are WNHNN and SYGVQD (reference sequence). CDR3 nucleotide sequence: TGCGCCAGCAGTGCCCTTCGGGGGAATAAAGAAACCAATGAGCAGTTCTTC. As protein: CASSALRGNKETNEQFF.

J is TRBJ2-7 and V is TRBV18, with D tentatively TRBD1 (6 bases). Germline CDR1 is KGHSH and CDR2 is LQKENI. The CDR3 length is 14 residues. With 0 bases removed from V and 4 bases from J, the gap between germline ends came to 10 bases. CDR3 sequence: CASSPPTGKYEQYF. CDR3 DNA sequence: TGTGCCAGCTCACCACCGACAGGTAAATACGAGCAGTACTTC.

Of note for this clone: Other DNA sequences from this sample encode an identical CDR3 as well. The chain employs TRBV13 and TRBJ1-1, with 11 nucleotides matching TRBD1. The CDR3 has 14 amino acids. V gave up 3 bases and J gave up 5 bases; unmatched junction bases: 2. Germline assignment: CDR1 PRHDT and CDR2 FYEKMQ (reference sequence). CDR3 residues: CASSLGQGGTEAFF. In DNA form, the CDR3 reads TGTGCCAGCAGCTTGGGACAGGGGGGTACTGAAGCTTTCTTT.

V is TRBV7-2 and J is TRBJ1-3; 7 nucleotides agree with TRBD1. This CDR3 has 16 amino acids. Trimming removed 2 bases from V and 5 bases from J; junction bases left unmatched: 9. The germline CDR1 and CDR2 sequences are SGHTA and FQGNSA. CDR3 loop: CASSLRLEGQRNTIYF. As DNA, the CDR3 is TGTGCCAGCAGCTTACGACTCGAGGGACAGAGAAACACCATATATTTT.

V usage is TRBV7-9 and J usage is TRBJ1-1; D remains unclear. The V gene's germline CDR1 is SEHNR and CDR2 FQNEAQ (reference sequence). This CDR3 region has 14 residues. The ends were cut back, 3 bases at V and 5 bases at J, with 13 bases in the middle. The CDR3 DNA sequence: TGTGCCAGCAGCTTGGAGGGCCGTCGGACTGAAGCTTTCTTT. Translated, it gives CASSLEGRRTEAFF.

V usage is TRBV13 and J usage is TRBJ1-1; D is undetermined. This CDR3 contains 13 residues. The germline gives CDR1 PRHDT, CDR2 FYEKMQ (reference sequence). The V gene lost 6 bases and the J gene lost 0 bases, with 8 bases spanning the gap. CDR3 nucleotides: TGTGCCAGCAGGGACTGGATGAACACTGAAGCTTTCTTT. Its protein product is CASRDWMNTEAFF.

The rearrangement uses TRBV21-1 and TRBJ1-6; the table's TRBD1 call for D was not verified on the DNA. TRBV21-1 is reported as a pseudogene. The CDR3 has 13 residues. The CDR3 loop reads CARGDRGDSPLHF. DNA for the CDR3: TGTGCCAGGGGGGACAGGGGTGATTCACCCCTCCACTTT.

Concerning this clone itself: An end of the junction does not agree with germline; a read error may underlie this. V and J are TRBV2 and TRBJ2-7; the match to TRBD1 covers 7 bases. Germline lookup yields CDR1 SNHLY and CDR2 FYNNEI. The CDR3 length is 13 residues. CDR3 amino acids: CASREGGPYEQYF. CDR3 DNA: TGTGCCAGCAGGGAAGGGGGCCCCTACGAGCAGTACTTC.

This clone was observed a handful of times. V is TRBV27 and J is TRBJ2-7, with a weak D call TRBD2 (5 bases). Trimming took 7 bases from V and 2 from J, leaving 15 bases between them. Germline lookup yields CDR1 MNHEY and CDR2 SMNVEV (reference sequence). The CDR3 has 14 amino acids. CDR3 DNA sequence: TGTGCCAGCACAAGGGAGTCGGAGCCCTACGAGCAGTACTTC. Protein product: CASTRESEPYEQYF.

This sequence joins TRBV6-5 and TRBJ2-7; TRBD1 matches at 7 bases. The germline gives CDR1 MNHEY, CDR2 SVGAGI. The V segment lost 2 bases and the J segment 2 bases; nucleotides outside the gene matches: 6. The CDR3 contains 15 residues. The CDR3 region is CASSYRRDRPYEQYF. In DNA form, the CDR3 reads TGTGCCAGCAGTTACCGCCGGGACAGACCCTACGAGCAGTACTTC.

The chain combines TRBV6-6 with TRBJ1-5, with 10 bases lining up with TRBD1. From germline, CDR1 is MNHNY and CDR2 SVGAGI (reference sequence). The CDR3 extends over 15 amino acids. V shed 4 bases, J shed 5 bases, and the junction held 5 bases outside the gene matches. The CDR3 spells CASSSGTGVDQPQHF. Here the CDR3 DNA reads TGTGCCAGCAGTTCAGGGACAGGGGTGGATCAGCCCCAGCATTTT.

The chain has TRBV7-6 and TRBJ1-3; D gene uncertain. This CDR3 has 14 residues. Trimming shortened V by 1 base and J by 4 bases, and 8 bases separated the two germline ends. The germline V gene encodes CDR1 SGHVS and CDR2 FNYEAQ. The CDR3: CASSLEAEGNTIYF. CDR3 coding DNA: TGTGCCAGCAGCTTAGAGGCGGAAGGAAACACCATATATTTT.

The chain carries TRBV10-3 and TRBJ1-2, with 10 bases identical to TRBD1. V lost 4 bases to trimming and J lost 5 bases; unmatched junction nucleotides: 4. The CDR3 runs 14 residues. Germline values: CDR1 ENHRY, CDR2 SYGVKD. Written as DNA, the CDR3 is TGTGCCATCAGTGGCCGGGACAGGGGTTATGGCTACACCTTC. Its protein product is CAISGRDRGYGYTF.

In regard to this clone: No DNA is shown, since the ends of the CDR3 on it are uncertain; the CDR3 is the one TCRdb lists. The chain is built from TRBV28 and TRBJ2-1; the DNA was not compared with TRBD2, the D call given in the table. Germline CDR1 is MDHEN and CDR2 is SYDVKM. The CDR3 has 16 residues if both end residues are counted. CDR3 amino acids: CASSSSVLSSYNEQFF.

This sequence joins TRBV19 and TRBJ1-3; the D is unclear. V was cut by 5 bases and J by 2 bases, with 13 bases left in between. Germline CDR1 LNHDA, CDR2 SQIVND (reference sequence). The CDR3 runs 15 residues. The CDR3: CASSPWRHPGNTIYF. The CDR3 region has the DNA TGTGCCAGTAGTCCATGGCGGCACCCTGGAAACACCATATATTTT.

The gene calls are TRBV23-1 and TRBJ2-1; D gene uncertain. TRBV23-1 is an ORF for which the function is uncertain. The CDR3 length is 15 residues. Trimming took 8 bases from V and 7 from J, leaving 21 bases between them. CDR3 sequence: CASEPNKTSVNEQFF. The CDR3 coding sequence is TGCGCCAGCGAACCAAATAAGACAAGTGTAAATGAGCAGTTCTTC.